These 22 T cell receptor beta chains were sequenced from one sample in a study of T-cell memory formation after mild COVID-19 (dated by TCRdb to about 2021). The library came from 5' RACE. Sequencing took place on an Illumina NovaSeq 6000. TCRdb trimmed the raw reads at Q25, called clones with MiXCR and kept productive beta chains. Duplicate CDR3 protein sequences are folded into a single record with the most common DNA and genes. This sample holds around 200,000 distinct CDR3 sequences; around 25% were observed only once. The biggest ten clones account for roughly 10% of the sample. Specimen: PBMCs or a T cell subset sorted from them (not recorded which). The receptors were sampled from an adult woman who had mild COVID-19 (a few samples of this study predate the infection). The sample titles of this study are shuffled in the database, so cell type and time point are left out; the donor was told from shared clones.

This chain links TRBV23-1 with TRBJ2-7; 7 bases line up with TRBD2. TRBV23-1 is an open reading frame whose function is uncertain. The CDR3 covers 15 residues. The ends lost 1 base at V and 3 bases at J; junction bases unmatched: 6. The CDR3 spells CASSQFSGVNYEQYF. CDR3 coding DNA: TGCGCCAGCAGTCAATTCAGCGGGGTGAACTACGAGCAGTACTTC.

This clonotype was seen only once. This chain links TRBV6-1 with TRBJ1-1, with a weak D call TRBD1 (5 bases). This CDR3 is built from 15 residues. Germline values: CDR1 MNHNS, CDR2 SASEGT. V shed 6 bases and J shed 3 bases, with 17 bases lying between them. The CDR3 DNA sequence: TGTGCCAGCAGACCCTCGGGGCAGATATACACTGAAGCTTTCTTT. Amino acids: CASRPSGQIYTEAFF.

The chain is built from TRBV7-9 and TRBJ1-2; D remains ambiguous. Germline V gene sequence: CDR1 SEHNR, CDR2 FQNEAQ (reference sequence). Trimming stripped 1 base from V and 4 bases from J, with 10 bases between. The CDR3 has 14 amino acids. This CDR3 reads CASSLDDGVYGYTF. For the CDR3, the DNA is TGTGCCAGCAGCTTAGACGACGGGGTCTATGGCTACACCTTC.

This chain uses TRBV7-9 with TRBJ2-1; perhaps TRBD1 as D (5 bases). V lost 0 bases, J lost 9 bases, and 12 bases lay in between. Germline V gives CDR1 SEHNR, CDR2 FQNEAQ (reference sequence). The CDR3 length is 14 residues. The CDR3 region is CASSLANRGGEQFF. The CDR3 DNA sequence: TGTGCCAGCAGCTTAGCGAATAGGGGTGGTGAGCAGTTCTTC.

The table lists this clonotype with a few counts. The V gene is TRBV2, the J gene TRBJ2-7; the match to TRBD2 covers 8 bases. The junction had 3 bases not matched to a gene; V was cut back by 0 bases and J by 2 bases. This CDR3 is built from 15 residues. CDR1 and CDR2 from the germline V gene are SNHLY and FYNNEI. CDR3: CASSEARAGAYEQYF. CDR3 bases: TGTGCCAGCAGTGAAGCACGAGCGGGGGCCTACGAGCAGTACTTC.

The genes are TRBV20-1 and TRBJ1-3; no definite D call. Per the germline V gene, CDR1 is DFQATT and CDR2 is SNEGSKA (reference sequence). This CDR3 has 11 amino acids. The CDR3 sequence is CSAGRRNTIYF. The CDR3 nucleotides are TGCAGCGCGGGCCGAAGAAACACCATATATTTT.

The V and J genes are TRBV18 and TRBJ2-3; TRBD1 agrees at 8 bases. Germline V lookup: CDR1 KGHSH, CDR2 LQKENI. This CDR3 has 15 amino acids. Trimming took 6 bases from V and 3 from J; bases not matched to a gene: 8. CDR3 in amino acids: CASSRGQGGTDTQYF. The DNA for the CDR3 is TGTGCCAGCTCTCGTGGACAGGGTGGAACAGATACGCAGTATTTT. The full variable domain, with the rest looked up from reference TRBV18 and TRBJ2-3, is NAGVMQNPRHLVRRRGQEARLRCSPMKGHSHVYWYRQLPEEGLKFMVYLQKENIIDESGMPKERFSAEFPKEGPSILRIQQVVRGDSAAYFCASSRGQGGTDTQYFGPGTRLTVL.

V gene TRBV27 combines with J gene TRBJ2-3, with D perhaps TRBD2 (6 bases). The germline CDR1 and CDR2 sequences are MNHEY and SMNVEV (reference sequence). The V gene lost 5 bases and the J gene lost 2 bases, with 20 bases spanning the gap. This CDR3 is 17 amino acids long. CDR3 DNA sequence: TGTGCCAGCAGTCCCTTGGGAGCGCGGGGTCTCACAGATACGCAGTATTTT. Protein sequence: CASSPLGARGLTDTQYF.

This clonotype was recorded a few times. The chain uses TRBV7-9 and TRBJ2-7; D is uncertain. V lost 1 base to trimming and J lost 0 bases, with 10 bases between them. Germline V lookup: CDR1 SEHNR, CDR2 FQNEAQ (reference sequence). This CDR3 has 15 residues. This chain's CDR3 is CASSLGGSASYEQYF. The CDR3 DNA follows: TGTGCCAGCAGCTTAGGCGGCAGCGCCTCCTACGAGCAGTACTTC.

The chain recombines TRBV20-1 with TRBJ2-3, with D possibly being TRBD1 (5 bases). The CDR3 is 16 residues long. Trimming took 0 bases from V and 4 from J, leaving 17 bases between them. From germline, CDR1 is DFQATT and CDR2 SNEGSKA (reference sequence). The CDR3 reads CSARDVKGQESDTQYF. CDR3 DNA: TGCAGTGCTAGAGATGTTAAGGGGCAGGAATCAGATACGCAGTATTTT.

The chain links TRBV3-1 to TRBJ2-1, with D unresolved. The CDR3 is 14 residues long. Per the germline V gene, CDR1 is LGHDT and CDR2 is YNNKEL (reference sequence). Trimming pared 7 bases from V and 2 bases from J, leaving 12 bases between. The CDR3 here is CASTLSSAYNEQFF. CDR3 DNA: TGTGCCAGCACCCTCTCTTCCGCCTACAATGAGCAGTTCTTC.

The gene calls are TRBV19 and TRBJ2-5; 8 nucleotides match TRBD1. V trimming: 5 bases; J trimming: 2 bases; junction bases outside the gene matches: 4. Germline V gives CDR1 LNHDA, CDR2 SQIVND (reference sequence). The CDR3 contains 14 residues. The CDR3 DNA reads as TGTGCCAGTAGTGTCCGACAGGGGCAAGAGACCCAGTACTTC. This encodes CASSVRQGQETQYF. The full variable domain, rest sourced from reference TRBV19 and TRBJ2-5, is DGGITQSPKYLFRKEGQNVTLSCEQNLNHDAMYWYRQDPGQGLRLIYYSQIVNDFQKGDIAEGYSVSREKKESFPLTVTSAQKNPTAFYLCASSVRQGQETQYFGPGTRLLVL.

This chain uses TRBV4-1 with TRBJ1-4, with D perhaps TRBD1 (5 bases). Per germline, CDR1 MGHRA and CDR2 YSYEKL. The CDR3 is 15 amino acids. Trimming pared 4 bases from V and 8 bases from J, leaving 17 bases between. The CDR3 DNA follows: TGCGCCAGCAGCCCAGAGCAGGGCAGGAGGGAAAAACTGTTTTTT. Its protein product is CASSPEQGRREKLFF.

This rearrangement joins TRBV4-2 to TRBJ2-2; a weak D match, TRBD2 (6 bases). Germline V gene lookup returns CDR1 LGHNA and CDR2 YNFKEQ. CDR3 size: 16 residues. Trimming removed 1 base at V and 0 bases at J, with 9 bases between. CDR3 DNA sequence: TGTGCCAGCAGCCAAGTAGCGGACGCGAACACCGGGGAGCTGTTTTTT. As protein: CASSQVADANTGELFF.

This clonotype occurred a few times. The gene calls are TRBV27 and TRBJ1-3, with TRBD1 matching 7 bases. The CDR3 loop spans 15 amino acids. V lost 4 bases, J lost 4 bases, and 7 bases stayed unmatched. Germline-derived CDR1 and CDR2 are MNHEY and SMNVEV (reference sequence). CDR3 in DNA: TGTGCCAGCAGTTCCGACAGGGCGGGAGGAAACACCATATATTTT. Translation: CASSSDRAGGNTIYF.

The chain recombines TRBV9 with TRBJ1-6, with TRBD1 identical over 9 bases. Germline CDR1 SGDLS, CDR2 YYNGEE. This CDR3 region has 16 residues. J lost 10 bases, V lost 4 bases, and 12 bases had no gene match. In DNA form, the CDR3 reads TGTGCCAGCAGCCCCAGATCGGGACAGGGAGCGTCACCCCTCCACTTT. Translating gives CASSPRSGQGASPLHF. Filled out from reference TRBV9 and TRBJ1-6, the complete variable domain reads DSGVTQTPKHLITATGQRVTLRCSPRSGDLSVYWYQQSLDQGLQFLIQYYNGEERAKGNILERFSAQQFPDLHSELNLSSLELGDSALYFCASSPRSGQGASPLHFGNGTRLTVT.

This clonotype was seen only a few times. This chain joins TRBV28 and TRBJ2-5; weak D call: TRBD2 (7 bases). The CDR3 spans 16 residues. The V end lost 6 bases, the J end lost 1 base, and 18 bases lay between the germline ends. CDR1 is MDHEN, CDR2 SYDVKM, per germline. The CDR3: CASRGGTGTFQETQYF. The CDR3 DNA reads TGTGCCAGCAGGGGGGGGACTGGGACATTCCAAGAGACCCAGTACTTC.

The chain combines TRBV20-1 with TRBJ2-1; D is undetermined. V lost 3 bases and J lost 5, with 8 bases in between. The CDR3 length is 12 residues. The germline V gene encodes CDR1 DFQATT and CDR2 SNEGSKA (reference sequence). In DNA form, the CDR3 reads TGCAGTGCTAGTCTGGGCAACAATGAGCAGTTCTTC. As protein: CSASLGNNEQFF.

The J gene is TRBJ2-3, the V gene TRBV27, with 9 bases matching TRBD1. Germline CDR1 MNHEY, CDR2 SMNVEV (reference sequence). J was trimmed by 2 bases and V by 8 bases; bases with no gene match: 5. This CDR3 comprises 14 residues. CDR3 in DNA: TGTGCCAGCTCTGGGACAGGGAACACAGATACGCAGTATTTT. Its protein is CASSGTGNTDTQYF.

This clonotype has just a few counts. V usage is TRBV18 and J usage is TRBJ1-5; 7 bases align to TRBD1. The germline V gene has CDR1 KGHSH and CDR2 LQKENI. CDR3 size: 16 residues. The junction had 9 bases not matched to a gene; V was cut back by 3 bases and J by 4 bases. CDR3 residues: CASSPQGTEFNQPQHF. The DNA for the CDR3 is TGTGCCAGCTCACCGCAAGGGACAGAATTTAATCAGCCCCAGCATTTT. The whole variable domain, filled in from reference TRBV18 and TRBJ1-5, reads NAGVMQNPRHLVRRRGQEARLRCSPMKGHSHVYWYRQLPEEGLKFMVYLQKENIIDESGMPKERFSAEFPKEGPSILRIQQVVRGDSAAYFCASSPQGTEFNQPQHFGDGTRLSIL.

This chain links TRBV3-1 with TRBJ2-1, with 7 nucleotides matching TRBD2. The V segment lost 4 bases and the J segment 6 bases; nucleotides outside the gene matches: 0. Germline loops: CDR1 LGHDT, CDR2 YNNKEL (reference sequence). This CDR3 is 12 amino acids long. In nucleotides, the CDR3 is TGTGCCAGCAGCCGGGGGGGCAATGAGCAGTTCTTC. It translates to CASSRGGNEQFF.

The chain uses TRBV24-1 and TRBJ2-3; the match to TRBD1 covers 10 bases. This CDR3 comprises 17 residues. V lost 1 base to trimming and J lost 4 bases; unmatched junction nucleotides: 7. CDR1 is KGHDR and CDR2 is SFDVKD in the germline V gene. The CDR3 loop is CATSDFGDRGQADTQYF. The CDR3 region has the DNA TGTGCCACCAGTGATTTTGGCGACAGGGGGCAGGCAGATACGCAGTATTTT.